This TCR beta chain emerged from a study of blood T cell repertoires in COVID-19. TCRdb's table, derived via immunoSEQ multiplex PCR, lists solely in-frame clones and lacks some. The data show roughly 430,000 clones, nearly 90% seen once. Sequencing input: PBMCs or T cells enriched from blood (not recorded which). The TCR comes from a woman aged 40 to 49 with acute COVID-19.

The CDR3 here is CASSEGSGGEYGYTF. The CDR3 DNA reads as TGTGCCAGCAGTGAAGGCTCAGGGGGCGAGTATGGCTACACCTTC. This chain uses TRBV25-1 with TRBJ1-2, with 8 positions matching TRBD1. J was trimmed by 5 bases and V by 2 bases; bases with no gene match: 7. Germline loops: CDR1 MGHDK, CDR2 SYGVNS. The CDR3 covers 15 residues.